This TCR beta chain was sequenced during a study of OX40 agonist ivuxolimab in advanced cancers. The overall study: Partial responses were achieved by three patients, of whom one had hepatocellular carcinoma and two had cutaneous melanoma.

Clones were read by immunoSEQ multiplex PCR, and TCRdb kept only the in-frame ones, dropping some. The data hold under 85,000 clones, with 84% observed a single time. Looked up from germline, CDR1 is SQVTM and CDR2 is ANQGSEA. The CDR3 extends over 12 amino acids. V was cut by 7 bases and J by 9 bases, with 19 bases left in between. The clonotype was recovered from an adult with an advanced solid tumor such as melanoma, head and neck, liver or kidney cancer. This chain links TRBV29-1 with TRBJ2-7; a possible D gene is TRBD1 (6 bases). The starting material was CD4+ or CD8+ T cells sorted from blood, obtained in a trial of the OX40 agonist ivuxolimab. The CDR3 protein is CSGLARDMAQYF. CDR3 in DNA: TGCAGCGGCCTTGCCCGGGACATGGCGCAGTACTTC.